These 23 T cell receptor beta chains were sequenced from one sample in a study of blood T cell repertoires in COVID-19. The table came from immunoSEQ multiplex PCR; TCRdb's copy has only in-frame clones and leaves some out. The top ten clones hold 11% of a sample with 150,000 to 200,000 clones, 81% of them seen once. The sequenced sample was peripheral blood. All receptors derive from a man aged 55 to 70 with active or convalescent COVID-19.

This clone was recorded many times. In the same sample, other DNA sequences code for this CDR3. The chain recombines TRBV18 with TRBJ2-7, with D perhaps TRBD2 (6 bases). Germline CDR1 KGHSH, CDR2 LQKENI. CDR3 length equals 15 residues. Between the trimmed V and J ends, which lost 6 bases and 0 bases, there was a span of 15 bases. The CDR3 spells CASSQATGSSYEQYF. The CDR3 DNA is TGTGCCAGCTCCCAAGCAACCGGGAGCTCCTACGAGCAGTACTTC.

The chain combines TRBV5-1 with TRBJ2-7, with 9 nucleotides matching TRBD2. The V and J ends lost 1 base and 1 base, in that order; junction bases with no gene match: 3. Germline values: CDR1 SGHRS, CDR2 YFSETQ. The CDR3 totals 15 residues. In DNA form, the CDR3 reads TGCGCCAGCAGCTTGAGCGGGAGGTGGTCCTACGAGCAGTACTTC. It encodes CASSLSGRWSYEQYF.

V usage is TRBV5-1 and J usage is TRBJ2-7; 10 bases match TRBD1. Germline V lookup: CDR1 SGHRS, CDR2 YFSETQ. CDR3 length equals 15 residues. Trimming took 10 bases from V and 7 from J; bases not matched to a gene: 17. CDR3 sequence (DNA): TGCGCCTCCACGTGGGGGACAGGGGAACGTGATGAGCAGTACTTC. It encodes CASTWGTGERDEQYF.

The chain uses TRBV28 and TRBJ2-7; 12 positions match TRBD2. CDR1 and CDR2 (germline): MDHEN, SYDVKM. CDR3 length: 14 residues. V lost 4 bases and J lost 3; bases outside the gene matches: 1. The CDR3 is CASSWTSGNYEQYF. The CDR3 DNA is TGTGCCAGCAGTTGGACTAGCGGGAACTACGAGCAGTACTTC.

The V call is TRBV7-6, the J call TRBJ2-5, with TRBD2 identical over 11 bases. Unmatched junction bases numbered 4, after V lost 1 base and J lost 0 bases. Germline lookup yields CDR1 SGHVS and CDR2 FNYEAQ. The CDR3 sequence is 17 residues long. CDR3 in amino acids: CASSLGASGGNQETQYF. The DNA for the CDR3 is TGTGCCAGCAGCTTAGGGGCTAGCGGGGGGAACCAAGAGACCCAGTACTTC.

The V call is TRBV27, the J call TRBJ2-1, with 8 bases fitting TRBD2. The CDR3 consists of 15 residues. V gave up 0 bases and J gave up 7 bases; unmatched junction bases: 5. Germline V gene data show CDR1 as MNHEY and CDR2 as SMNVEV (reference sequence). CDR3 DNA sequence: TGTGCCAGCAGTTTATCAGCGGGAGCGTGGAATGAGCAGTTCTTC. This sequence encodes CASSLSAGAWNEQFF.

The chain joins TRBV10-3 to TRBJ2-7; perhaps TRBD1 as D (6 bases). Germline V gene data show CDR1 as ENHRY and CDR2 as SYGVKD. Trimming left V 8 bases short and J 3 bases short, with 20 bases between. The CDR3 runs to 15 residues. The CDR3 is CAIGGSGTRVYEQYF. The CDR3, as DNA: TGTGCCATCGGAGGATCCGGGACAAGGGTCTACGAGCAGTACTTC.

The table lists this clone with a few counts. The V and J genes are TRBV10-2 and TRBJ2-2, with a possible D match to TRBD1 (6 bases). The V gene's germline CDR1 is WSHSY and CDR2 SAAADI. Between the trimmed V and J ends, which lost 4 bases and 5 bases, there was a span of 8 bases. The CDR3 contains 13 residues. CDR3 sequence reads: CASSVTGTGELFF. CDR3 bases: TGCGCCAGCAGTGTGACAGGAACCGGGGAGCTGTTTTTT.

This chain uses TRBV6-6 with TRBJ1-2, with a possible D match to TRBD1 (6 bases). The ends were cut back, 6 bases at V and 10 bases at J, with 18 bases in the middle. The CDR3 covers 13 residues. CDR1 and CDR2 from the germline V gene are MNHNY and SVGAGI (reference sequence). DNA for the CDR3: TGTGCCAGCAGCCCGGGACAAAGTACCCCCTACACCTTC. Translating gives CASSPGQSTPYTF.

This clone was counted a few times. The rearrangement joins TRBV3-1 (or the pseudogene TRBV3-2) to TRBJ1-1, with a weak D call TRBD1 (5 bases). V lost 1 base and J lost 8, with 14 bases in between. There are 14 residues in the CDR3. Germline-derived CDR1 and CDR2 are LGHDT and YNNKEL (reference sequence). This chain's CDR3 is CASSQAVTAGEAFF. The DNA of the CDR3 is TGTGCCAGCAGCCAAGCTGTGACAGCTGGAGAAGCTTTCTTT.

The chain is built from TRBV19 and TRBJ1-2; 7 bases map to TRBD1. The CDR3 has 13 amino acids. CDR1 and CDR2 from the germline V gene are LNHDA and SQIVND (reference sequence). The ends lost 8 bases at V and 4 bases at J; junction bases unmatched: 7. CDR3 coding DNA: TGTGCCAGTCGACAGGGACGCCCCTATGGCTACACCTTC. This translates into CASRQGRPYGYTF.

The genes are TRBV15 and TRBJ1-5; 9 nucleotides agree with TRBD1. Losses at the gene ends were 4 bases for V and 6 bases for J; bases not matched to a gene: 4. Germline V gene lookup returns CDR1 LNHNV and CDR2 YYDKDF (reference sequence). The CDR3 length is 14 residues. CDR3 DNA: TGTGCCACCAGCATCAGACAGGGGGGTCAGCCCCAGCATTTT. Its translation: CATSIRQGGQPQHF.

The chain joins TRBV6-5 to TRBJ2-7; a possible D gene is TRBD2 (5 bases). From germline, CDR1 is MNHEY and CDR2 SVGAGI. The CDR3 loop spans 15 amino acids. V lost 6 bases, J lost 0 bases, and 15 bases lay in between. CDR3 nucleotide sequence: TGTGCCAGCAGCTACCTCGTCCGGGGCTCCTACGAGCAGTACTTC. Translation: CASSYLVRGSYEQYF.

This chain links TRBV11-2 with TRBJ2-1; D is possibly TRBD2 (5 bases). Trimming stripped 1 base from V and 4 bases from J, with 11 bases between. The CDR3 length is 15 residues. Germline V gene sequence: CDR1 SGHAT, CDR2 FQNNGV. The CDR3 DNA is TGTGCCAGCAGCTTAGCCCCCGGCGGGTACAATGAGCAGTTCTTC. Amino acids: CASSLAPGGYNEQFF.

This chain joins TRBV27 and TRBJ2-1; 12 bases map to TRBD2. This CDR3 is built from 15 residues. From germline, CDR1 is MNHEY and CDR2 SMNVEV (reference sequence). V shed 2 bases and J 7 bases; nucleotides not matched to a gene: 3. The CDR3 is CASSLGLAGQNEQFF. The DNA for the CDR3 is TGTGCCAGCAGTTTAGGACTAGCGGGGCAGAATGAGCAGTTCTTC.

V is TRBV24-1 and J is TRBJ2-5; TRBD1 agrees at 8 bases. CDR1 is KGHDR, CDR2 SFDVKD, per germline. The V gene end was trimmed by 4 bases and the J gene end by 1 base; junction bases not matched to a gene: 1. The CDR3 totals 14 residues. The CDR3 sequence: CATSETGGQETQYF. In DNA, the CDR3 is TGTGCCACCAGTGAAACAGGGGGCCAAGAGACCCAGTACTTC.

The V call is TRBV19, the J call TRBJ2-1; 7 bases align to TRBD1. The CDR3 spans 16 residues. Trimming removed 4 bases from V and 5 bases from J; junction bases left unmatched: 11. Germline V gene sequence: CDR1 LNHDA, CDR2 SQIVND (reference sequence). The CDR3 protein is CASSSFRQGRDNEQFF. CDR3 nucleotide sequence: TGTGCCAGTAGTAGCTTCAGACAGGGTCGGGACAATGAGCAGTTCTTC.

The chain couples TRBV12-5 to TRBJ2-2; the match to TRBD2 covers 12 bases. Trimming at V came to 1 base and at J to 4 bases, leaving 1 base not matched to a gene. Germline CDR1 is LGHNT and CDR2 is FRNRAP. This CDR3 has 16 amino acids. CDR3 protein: CASGLGLAGATGELFF. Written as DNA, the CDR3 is TGTGCTAGTGGTTTGGGACTAGCGGGGGCCACCGGGGAGCTGTTTTTT.

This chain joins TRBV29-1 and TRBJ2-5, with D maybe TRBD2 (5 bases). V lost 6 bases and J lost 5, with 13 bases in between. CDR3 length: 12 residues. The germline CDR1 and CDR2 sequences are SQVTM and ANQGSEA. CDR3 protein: CSVADGGETQYF. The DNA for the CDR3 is TGCAGCGTGGCGGACGGCGGGGAGACCCAGTACTTC.

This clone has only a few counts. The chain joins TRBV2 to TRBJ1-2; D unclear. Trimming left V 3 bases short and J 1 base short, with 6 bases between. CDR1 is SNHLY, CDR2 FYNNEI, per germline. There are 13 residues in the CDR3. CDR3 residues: CASSDGGNYGYTF. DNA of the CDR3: TGTGCCAGCAGTGACGGCGGTAACTATGGCTACACCTTC. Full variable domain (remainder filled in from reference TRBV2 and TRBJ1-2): EPEVTQTPSHQVTQMGQEVILRCVPISNHLYFYWYRQILGQKVEFLVSFYNNEISEKSEIFDDQFSVERPDGSNFTLKIRSTKLEDSAMYFCASSDGGNYGYTFGSGTRLTVV.

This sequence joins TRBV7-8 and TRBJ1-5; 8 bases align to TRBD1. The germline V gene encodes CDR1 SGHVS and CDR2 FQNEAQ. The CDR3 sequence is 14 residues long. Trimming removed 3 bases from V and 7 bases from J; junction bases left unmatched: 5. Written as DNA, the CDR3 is TGTGCCAGCAGCTTTACAGGGGGAAGACAGCCCCAGCATTTT. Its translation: CASSFTGGRQPQHF.

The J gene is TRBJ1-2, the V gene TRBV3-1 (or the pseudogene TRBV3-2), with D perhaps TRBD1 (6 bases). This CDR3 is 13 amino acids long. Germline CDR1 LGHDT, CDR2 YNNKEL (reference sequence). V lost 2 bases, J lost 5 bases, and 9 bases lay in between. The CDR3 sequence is CASSQTRGYGYTF. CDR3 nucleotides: TGTGCCAGCAGCCAAACGAGGGGGTATGGCTACACCTTC.

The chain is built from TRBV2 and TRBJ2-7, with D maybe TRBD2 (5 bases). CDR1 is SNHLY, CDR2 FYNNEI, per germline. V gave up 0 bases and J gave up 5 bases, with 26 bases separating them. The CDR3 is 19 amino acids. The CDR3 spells CASSEALLGRLDSEDEQYF. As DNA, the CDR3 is TGTGCCAGCAGTGAAGCGCTTCTGGGCAGGCTGGATAGCGAAGACGAGCAGTACTTC.